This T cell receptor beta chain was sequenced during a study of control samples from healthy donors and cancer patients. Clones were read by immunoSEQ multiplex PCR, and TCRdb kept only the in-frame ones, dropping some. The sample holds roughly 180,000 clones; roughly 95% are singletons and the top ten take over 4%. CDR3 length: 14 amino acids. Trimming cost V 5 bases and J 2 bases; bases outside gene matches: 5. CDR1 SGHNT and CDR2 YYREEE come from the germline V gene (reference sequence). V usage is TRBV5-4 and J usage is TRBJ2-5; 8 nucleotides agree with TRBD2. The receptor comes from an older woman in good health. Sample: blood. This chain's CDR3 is CASSFSGAQETQYF. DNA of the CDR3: TGTGCCAGCAGTTTTAGCGGGGCGCAAGAGACCCAGTACTTC.